What follows is one T cell receptor beta chain and its context. Antigen unknown. Sequencing was performed with immunoSEQ multiplex PCR; in TCRdb, only in-frame clones are kept and a portion is missing. The sample lists around 69,000 clones; just over 95% were seen once. The source of the sample is a study of cytomegalovirus exposure and HLA in healthy donors. General study findings and limits: CMV antigen specificity was confirmed in vitro for a few CMV-associated chains. Per published reports, the classifier diagnosed cytomegalovirus status with high specificity and sensitivity.

The V and J ends lost 3 bases and 1 base respectively, with 7 bases between them. This CDR3 comprises 13 residues. CDR1 is LNHDA, CDR2 SQIVND, per germline (reference sequence). This sequence originates from a woman aged 18-29 years in good health and CMV-seropositive. The sample consisted of PBMCs. The chain links TRBV19 to TRBJ2-7; D remains ambiguous. CDR3 DNA: TGTGCCAGTAGTATTCAAGCATCCTACGAGCAGTACTTC. Translation gives CASSIQASYEQYF.